This TCR beta chain was documented in a study of cytomegalovirus exposure and HLA in healthy donors. About the study: Earlier sequencing of about 179 million T cells yielded 120 million or so unique TCR beta sequences. Study-level points and caveats: V- and J-gene trimming of TCR beta was linked (in a later analysis) to a missense DCLRE1C variant. Prior analysis indicated that the majority of TCR beta V segments exhibited productivity approximately 90% or approximately 30% of the time. Associated with HLA alleles at 0.05 false discovery rate in a later analysis were 16,951 TCR beta sequences.

For this clone: Antigen: not known.

This CDR3 has 18 residues. CDR1 is LNHDA and CDR2 is SQIVND in the germline V gene (reference sequence). V was trimmed by 6 bases and J by 6 bases, leaving 27 bases between them. 13 Jbeta primers and 60 Vbeta primers were used for the PCR. Assay used: immunoSEQ multiplex PCR; TCRdb lists only in-frame clones, some missing. The data hold approximately 160,000 clones, with roughly 80% observed a single time. J is TRBJ1-5 and V is TRBV19; TRBD1 might be the D (6 bases). What was sequenced was PBMCs. The TCR originated in a woman younger than 35 in good health and CMV-seronegative. DNA for the CDR3: TGTGCCAGTAGCCCTGGGAGGGGGGTATGGGGTCCTATTCAGCCCCAGCATTTT. Amino acids: CASSPGRGVWGPIQPQHF. The whole variable domain, remainder taken from reference TRBV19 and TRBJ1-5, is DGGITQSPKYLFRKEGQNVTLSCEQNLNHDAMYWYRQDPGQGLRLIYYSQIVNDFQKGDIAEGYSVSREKKESFPLTVTSAQKNPTAFYLCASSPGRGVWGPIQPQHFGDGTRLSIL.